The clone carrying this T cell receptor beta chain was seen a few times. As yet, its antigen is unknown. V dropped 7 bases and J dropped 4; count of bases not matched to a gene: 9. CDR3 length equals 14 residues. Germline V CDR1 and CDR2: SQVTM, ANQGSEA. This entry is derived from a study of T-cell memory formation after mild COVID-19. Study-wide background: For the most part, TCR clusters were specific to one donor. Study results and limitations: What remained unconfirmed was the SARS-CoV-2 specificity of second-wave clones peaking on day 37. CD4/CD8 balance held among clones contracting day 15 to 85, and later expanders leaned CD4+. CD4+ contracting clones were found mainly in CM and EM, and CD8+ ones in EMRA.

TCRdb ran MiXCR on the 5' RACE reads and lists one entry per CDR3 protein. The sample includes a few hundred thousand distinct CDR3 sequences, 15% to 20% of them seen just once. The chain couples TRBV29-1 to TRBJ2-7, with 11 bases that match TRBD1. The sequence came from a young man who had mild COVID-19 (a few samples of this study predate the infection). Cell type and time point are not known. What was sequenced was PBMCs or a T cell subset sorted from them (not recorded which). Here the CDR3 reads CSAGGQGGLYEQYF. CDR3 nucleotides: TGCAGCGCCGGGGGACAGGGGGGTTTATACGAGCAGTACTTC.